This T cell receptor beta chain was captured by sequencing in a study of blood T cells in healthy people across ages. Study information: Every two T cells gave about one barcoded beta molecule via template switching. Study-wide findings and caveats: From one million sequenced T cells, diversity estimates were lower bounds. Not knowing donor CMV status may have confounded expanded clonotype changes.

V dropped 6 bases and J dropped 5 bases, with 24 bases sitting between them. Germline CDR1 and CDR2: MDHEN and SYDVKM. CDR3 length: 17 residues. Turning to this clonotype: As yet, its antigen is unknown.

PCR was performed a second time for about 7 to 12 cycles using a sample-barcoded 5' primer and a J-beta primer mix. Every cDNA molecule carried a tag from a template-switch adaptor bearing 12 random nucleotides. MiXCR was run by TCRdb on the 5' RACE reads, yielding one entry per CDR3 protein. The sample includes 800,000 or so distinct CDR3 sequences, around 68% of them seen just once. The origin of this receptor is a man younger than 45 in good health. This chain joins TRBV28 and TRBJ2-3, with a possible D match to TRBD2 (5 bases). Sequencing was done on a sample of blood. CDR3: CASSPSWTVEGKDTQYF. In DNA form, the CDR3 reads TGTGCCAGCAGCCCCTCGTGGACGGTCGAGGGAAAAGATACGCAGTATTTT.